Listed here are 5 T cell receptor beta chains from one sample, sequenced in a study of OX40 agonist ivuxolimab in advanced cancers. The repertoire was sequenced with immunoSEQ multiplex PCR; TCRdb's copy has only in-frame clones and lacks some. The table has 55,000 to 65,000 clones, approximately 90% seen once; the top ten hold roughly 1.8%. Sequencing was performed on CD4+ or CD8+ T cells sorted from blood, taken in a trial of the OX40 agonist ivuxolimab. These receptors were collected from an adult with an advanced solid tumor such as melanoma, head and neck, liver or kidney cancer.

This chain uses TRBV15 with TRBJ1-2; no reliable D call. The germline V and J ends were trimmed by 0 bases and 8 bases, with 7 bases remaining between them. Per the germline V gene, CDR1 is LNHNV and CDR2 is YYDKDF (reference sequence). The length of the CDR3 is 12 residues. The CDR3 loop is CATSRDRAGYTF. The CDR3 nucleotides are TGTGCCACCAGCAGAGATCGTGCGGGCTACACCTTC.

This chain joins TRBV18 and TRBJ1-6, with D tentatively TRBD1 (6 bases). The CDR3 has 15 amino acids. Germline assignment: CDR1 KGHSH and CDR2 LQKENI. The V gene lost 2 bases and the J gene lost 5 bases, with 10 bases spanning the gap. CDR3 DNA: TGTGCCAGCTCACCAAACAGGGACGATAATTCACCCCTCCACTTT. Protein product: CASSPNRDDNSPLHF.

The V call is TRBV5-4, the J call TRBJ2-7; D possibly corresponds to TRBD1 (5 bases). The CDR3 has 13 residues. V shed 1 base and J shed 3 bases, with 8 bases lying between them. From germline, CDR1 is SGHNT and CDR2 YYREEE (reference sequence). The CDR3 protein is CASSLTGGYEQYF. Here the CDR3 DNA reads TGTGCCAGCAGCTTGACAGGTGGCTACGAGCAGTACTTC.

The CDR3 region has the DNA TGTGCCAGCAGCTTTCAGACTGGTGAAGCTTTCTTT. The encoded protein is CASSFQTGEAFF. The J gene is TRBJ1-1, the V gene TRBV5-8; no clear D. Trimming left V 2 bases short and J 7 bases short, with 9 bases between. Germline V gene lookup returns CDR1 SGHTS and CDR2 YDEGEE. This CDR3 comprises 12 residues.

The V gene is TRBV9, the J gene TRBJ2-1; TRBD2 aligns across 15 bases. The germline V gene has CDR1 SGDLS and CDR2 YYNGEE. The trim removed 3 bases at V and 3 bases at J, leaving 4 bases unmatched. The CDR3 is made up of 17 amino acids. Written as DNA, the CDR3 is TGTGCCAGCAGCGCGAGGACTAGCGGGAGGGGCTACAATGAGCAGTTCTTC. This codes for CASSARTSGRGYNEQFF.